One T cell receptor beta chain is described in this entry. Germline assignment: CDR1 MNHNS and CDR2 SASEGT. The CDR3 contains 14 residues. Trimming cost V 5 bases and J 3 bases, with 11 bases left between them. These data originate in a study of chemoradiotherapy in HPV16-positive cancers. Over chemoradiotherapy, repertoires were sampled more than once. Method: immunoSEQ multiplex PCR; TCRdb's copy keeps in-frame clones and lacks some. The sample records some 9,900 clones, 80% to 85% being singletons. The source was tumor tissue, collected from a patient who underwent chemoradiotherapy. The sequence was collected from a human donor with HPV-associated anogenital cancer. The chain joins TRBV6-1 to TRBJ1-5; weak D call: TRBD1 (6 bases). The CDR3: CASSQTGFNQPQHF. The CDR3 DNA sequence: TGTGCCAGCAGTCAGACAGGATTCAATCAGCCCCAGCATTTT.